This T cell receptor beta chain came from a study of shared clonotypes between healthy human individuals. Study-wide context: Donors had three CD4 naive, three CD4 memory, two CD8 naive and one CD8 memory plate apiece. Study-wide results and limits: Relative to their counterparts shared across all four donors, non-shared clonotypes exhibited diminished generation probabilities. Across subsets, estimated richness was generally greater for naive than for memory populations. Donor scarcity curtailed the genetic and exposure-history diversity represented herein.

In germline, CDR1 is SGHRS, CDR2 YFSETQ. V was clipped by 4 bases and J by 2 bases, with 4 bases between them. CDR3 length equals 11 residues. Sequencing used immunoSEQ multiplex PCR; TCRdb keeps in-frame clones, though not all of them. This sample has about 800,000 clones, with around 96% found just once. Points on this clone: As yet, its antigen is unknown.

Positively selected for CCR7, the CD45RO-negative cells used as naive CD8 cells excluded terminally differentiated effector memory CD45RA+ cells. This clonotype was sampled from a man aged 25-40 years in good health. The source material was naive CD8+ T cells sorted from blood. The chain combines TRBV5-1 with TRBJ2-7; no definite D call. DNA of the CDR3: TGCGCCAGCAGCGCCGCCTACGAGCAGTACTTC. It encodes CASSAAYEQYF.